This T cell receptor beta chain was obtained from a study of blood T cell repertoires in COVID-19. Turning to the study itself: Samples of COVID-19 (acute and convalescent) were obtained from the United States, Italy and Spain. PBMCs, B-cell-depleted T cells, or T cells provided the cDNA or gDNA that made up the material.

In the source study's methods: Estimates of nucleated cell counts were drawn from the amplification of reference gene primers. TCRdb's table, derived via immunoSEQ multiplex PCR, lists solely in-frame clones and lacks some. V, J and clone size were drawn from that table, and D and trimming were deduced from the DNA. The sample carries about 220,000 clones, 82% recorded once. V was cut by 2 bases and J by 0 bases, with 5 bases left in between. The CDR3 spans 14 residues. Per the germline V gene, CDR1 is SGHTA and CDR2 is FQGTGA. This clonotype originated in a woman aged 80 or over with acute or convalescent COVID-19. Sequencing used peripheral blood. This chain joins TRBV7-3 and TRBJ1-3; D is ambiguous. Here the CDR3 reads CASSLGSSGNTIYF. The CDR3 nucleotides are TGTGCCAGCAGCTTAGGGAGCTCTGGAAACACCATATATTTT.